These T cell receptor beta chains were read from a single sample in a study of response to subunit inactivated influenza vaccine. TCRdb fed the RT-PCR reads into MiXCR, producing one record per CDR3 protein. The table shows roughly 780,000 distinct CDR3 sequences, with less than 20% occurring only once. The specimen was PBMCs from blood, collected 5 days after vaccination. These receptors all come from a man aged 45 to 65 who received an inactivated influenza vaccine. CDR3s include the opening cysteine and the closing phenylalanine or tryptophan. The D gene is left open where the match is weak. Size tells how often a clone was seen (once, few, many) or the class of an expanded clone, and some rows leave it out.

TRBV27	.	TRBJ2-7	.	CASRPTRTAEQYF	TGTGCCAGCAGACCGACTCGCACGGCCGAGCAGTACTTC
TRBV6-5	many	TRBJ2-1	TRBD2	CASSYSMVAGGPHNEQFF	TGTGCCAGCAGTTACTCGATGGTAGCGGGAGGACCCCACAATGAGCAGTTCTTC
TRBV6-2/TRBV6-3	few	TRBJ2-2	TRBD1	CASSYPSTGVLGYPGELFF	TGTGCCAGCAGTTACCCATCGACAGGGGTATTGGGTTATCCCGGGGAGCTGTTTTTT
TRBV12-3/TRBV12-4	.	TRBJ1-2	.	CASSLDHYGYTF	TGTGCCAGCAGCCTGGACCACTATGGCTACACCTTC
TRBV9	.	TRBJ2-7	TRBD1	CASSPGTAGYEQYF	TGTGCCAGCAGTCCCGGGACAGCAGGATACGAGCAGTACTTC
TRBV5-1	few	TRBJ2-5	.	CASSLGSFSASTPLEETQYF	TGCGCCAGCAGCTTGGGCTCCTTTAGCGCCTCCACCCCCCTAGAAGAGACCCAGTACTTC
TRBV7-9	few	TRBJ1-1	.	CASSLDGAYTEAFF	TGTGCCAGCAGCTTAGACGGCGCTTACACTGAAGCTTTCTTT
TRBV7-9	.	TRBJ2-3	.	CASSLIGAYTQYF	TGTGCCAGCAGCTTAATTGGAGCCTATACGCAGTATTTT
TRBV28	many	TRBJ1-1	.	CASSSGQMNTEAFF	TGTGCCAGCAGCTCCGGACAGATGAACACTGAAGCTTTCTTT
TRBV6-5	.	TRBJ1-6	.	CASSYSIGASSPLHF	TGTGCCAGCAGTTACTCGATAGGGGCGAGTTCACCCCTCCACTTT
TRBV2	few	TRBJ2-1	TRBD2	CASSGTSGRTGRNEQFF	TGTGCCAGCAGTGGGACTAGCGGGAGAACGGGTAGGAATGAGCAGTTCTTC
TRBV27	few	TRBJ1-1	.	CASRKQGLNTEAFF	TGTGCCAGCAGAAAACAGGGTTTGAACACTGAAGCTTTCTTT
TRBV6-5	few	TRBJ2-4	.	CASSYTDGRNIQYF	TGTGCCAGCAGTTACACCGACGGAAGAAACATTCAGTACTTC
TRBV27	.	TRBJ2-6	.	CASSLIGGLGANVLTF	TGTGCCAGCAGTTTGATCGGGGGGCTTGGGGCCAACGTCCTGACTTTC
TRBV7-2	few	TRBJ2-1	.	CASSSSGRPYNEQFF	TGTGCCAGCTCCTCCAGCGGGCGGCCCTACAATGAGCAGTTCTTC
TRBV15	many	TRBJ1-5	TRBD1	CATSRDLRGQGAHSNQPQHF	TGTGCCACCAGCAGAGATCTTAGGGGACAGGGGGCTCATAGCAATCAGCCCCAGCATTTT
TRBV20-1	.	TRBJ2-3	.	CSARGMTNTQYF	TGCAGTGCTAGAGGAATGACGAATACGCAGTATTTT
TRBV10-3	.	TRBJ2-2	.	CAVRDLSLEELFF	TGTGCCGTCCGGGACCTCTCTCTGGAGGAGCTGTTTTTT
TRBV11-2	.	TRBJ2-3	.	CASSLVGLSDTQYF	TGTGCCAGCAGCTTAGTCGGGTTATCAGATACGCAGTATTTT
TRBV7-2	many	TRBJ1-2	.	CASSKTPLGRYYDGYTF	TGTGCCAGCAGCAAAACCCCACTAGGGCGGTACTATGATGGCTACACCTTC
TRBV27	.	TRBJ2-1	TRBD1	CASSVTGVPREQFF	TGTGCCAGCAGTGTAACAGGGGTCCCCAGGGAGCAGTTCTTC
TRBV5-6	.	TRBJ2-7	.	CASSEDFRRGASYEQYF	TGTGCCAGCAGCGAGGACTTCAGAAGGGGGGCCTCCTACGAGCAGTACTTC
TRBV28	few	TRBJ2-7	.	CASRRTRGNTYEQYF	TGTGCCAGCAGGCGAACCAGGGGTAACACCTACGAGCAGTACTTC
TRBV4-2	few	TRBJ2-2	.	CASSRAAQGVSNTGELFF	TGTGCCAGCAGCCGAGCCGCTCAAGGGGTCAGCAACACCGGGGAGCTGTTTTTT
TRBV29-1	.	TRBJ2-1	TRBD2	CSVEGASGMNYNEQFF	TGCAGCGTTGAAGGAGCTAGCGGGATGAACTACAATGAGCAGTTCTTC
TRBV7-9	few	TRBJ1-1	.	CASSLRQVPEAFF	TGTGCCAGCAGCTTACGACAGGTGCCTGAAGCTTTCTTT
TRBV20-1	many	TRBJ2-3	TRBD2	CSASRTSGRSDTQYF	TGCAGTGCCAGTAGGACTAGCGGGAGATCGGATACGCAGTATTTT
TRBV6-1	many	TRBJ2-1	TRBD2	CASSKRGGVNNEQFF	TGTGCCAGCAGCAAGCGGGGGGGGGTCAACAATGAGCAGTTCTTC
TRBV12-3/TRBV12-4	many	TRBJ1-2	TRBD1	CASSSTTGLGSRGYTF	TGTGCCAGCAGTTCGACGACAGGGTTAGGGTCCCGCGGCTACACCTTC
TRBV20-1	many	TRBJ1-5	TRBD1	CSASRTGMGNQPQHF	TGCAGTGCTAGTAGGACAGGAATGGGCAATCAGCCCCAGCATTTT
TRBV13	many	TRBJ1-1	.	CASSLGLGEAFF	TGTGCCAGCAGCTTAGGCCTGGGGGAAGCTTTCTTT
TRBV4-2	few	TRBJ2-7	TRBD1	CASSQTYGTGVFYEQYF	TGTGCCAGCAGCCAGACTTATGGGACAGGGGTTTTCTACGAGCAGTACTTC
TRBV10-3	many	TRBJ1-2	.	CAISESKEGAYGYTF	TGTGCCATCAGTGAGTCAAAGGAGGGCGCCTATGGCTACACCTTC
TRBV7-2	.	TRBJ2-3	TRBD1	CASRPGTGSTDTQYF	TGTGCCAGCAGACCCGGGACAGGGAGCACAGATACGCAGTATTTT
TRBV30	few	TRBJ2-1	.	CAWDKYNEQFF	TGTGCCTGGGACAAGTACAATGAGCAGTTCTTC
TRBV11-2	.	TRBJ1-5	.	CASSLWAGGADTQHF	TGTGCCAGCAGCTTATGGGCAGGCGGTGCAGATACGCAGCATTTT
TRBV5-1	.	TRBJ1-1	.	CASSLGKVVQNTEAFF	TGCGCCAGCAGCTTGGGTAAAGTAGTACAGAACACTGAAGCTTTCTTT
TRBV7-2	.	TRBJ2-5	TRBD1	CASNRFGQGQETQYF	TGTGCCAGCAACAGATTCGGACAGGGCCAAGAGACCCAGTACTTC
TRBV5-1	.	TRBJ2-1	TRBD1	CASSFGQGDFNEQFF	TGCGCCAGCAGCTTCGGGCAGGGGGATTTCAATGAGCAGTTCTTC